Each of the 10 T cell receptor beta chains below was sequenced from the same sample in a study of T cell clonotyping in hematopoietic cell transplantation. The time point: recipient sample about 28 days before transplant, after cytoreduction. The table came from immunoSEQ multiplex PCR; TCRdb's copy has only in-frame clones and leaves some out. The data contain about 6,500 clones, nearly 98% of them singletons. This specimen was peripheral blood mononuclear cells, taken before stem cell transplant. These receptor sequences come from a man in his 70s with acute myeloid leukemia. Some clones in this sample may be carry-over from other donors' samples.

V usage is TRBV28 and J usage is TRBJ2-5; no firm D call. The CDR3 consists of 15 residues. CDR1 and CDR2 from the germline V gene are MDHEN and SYDVKM. Trimming stripped 2 bases from V and 5 bases from J, with 15 bases between. The CDR3 DNA follows: TGTGCCAGCAGTTTAACCCCCGACGGACCGGAGACCCAGTACTTC. It encodes CASSLTPDGPETQYF. The complete variable domain, with remaining parts taken from reference TRBV28 and TRBJ2-5, reads DVKVTQSSRYLVKRTGEKVFLECVQDMDHENMFWYRQDPGLGLRLIYFSYDVKMKEKGDIPEGYSVSREKKERFSLILESASTNQTSMYLCASSLTPDGPETQYFGPGTRLLVL.

The chain couples TRBV20-1 to TRBJ1-2; D remains ambiguous. This CDR3 has 11 residues. CDR1 DFQATT and CDR2 SNEGSKA come from the germline V gene (reference sequence). The germline V and J ends were trimmed by 8 bases and 0 bases, with 7 bases remaining between them. In DNA, the CDR3 is TGCAGTCCATTTCCTAACTATGGCTACACCTTC. It translates to CSPFPNYGYTF.

In this sample, this clone turned up once. The chain combines TRBV11-2 with TRBJ2-2; D unresolved. Per germline, CDR1 SGHAT and CDR2 FQNNGV. The CDR3 runs to 13 residues. V lost 1 base to trimming and J lost 5 bases, with 5 bases between them. The CDR3 region has the DNA TGTGCCAGCAGCTTAGTGGTAACCGGGGAGCTGTTTTTT. Protein product: CASSLVVTGELFF.

The chain links TRBV7-3 to TRBJ2-2; a weak D match, TRBD2 (6 bases). Germline assignment: CDR1 SGHTA and CDR2 FQGTGA. The CDR3 sequence is 15 residues long. V dropped 5 bases and J dropped 2 bases, with 12 bases sitting between them. The CDR3: CASSPSVLNTGELFF. The CDR3, as DNA: TGTGCCAGCAGCCCTAGCGTTCTTAACACCGGGGAGCTGTTTTTT.

Here the CDR3 DNA reads TGTGCCATCAGTGTAGGGCAGGAAGGTGGCTACACCTTC. Protein sequence: CAISVGQEGGYTF. This chain joins TRBV10-3 and TRBJ1-2; D is unclear. The V gene lost 4 bases and the J gene lost 7 bases, with 13 bases spanning the gap. This CDR3 spans 13 amino acids. Germline-derived CDR1 and CDR2 are ENHRY and SYGVKD.

This rearrangement joins TRBV30 to TRBJ1-6; a weak D match, TRBD1 (5 bases). With 4 bases removed from V and 8 bases from J, the gap between germline ends came to 12 bases. Germline V gene data show CDR1 as GTSNPN and CDR2 as SVGIG (reference sequence). This CDR3 is 13 amino acids long. The CDR3 loop is CAWTPVGDSPLHF. The CDR3 coding sequence is TGTGCCTGGACACCGGTGGGGGATTCACCCCTCCACTTT.

V gene TRBV20-1 combines with J gene TRBJ2-3, with D perhaps TRBD2 (5 bases). This CDR3 is built from 11 residues. Germline CDR1 DFQATT, CDR2 SNEGSKA (reference sequence). The V end was cut by 7 bases, the J end by 7 bases, with 12 bases between. The CDR3 loop reads CSVLDGNTQYF. The CDR3 DNA sequence: TGCAGTGTTTTAGACGGGAATACGCAGTATTTT.

The chain joins TRBV10-2 to TRBJ2-1, with 11 bases identical to TRBD2. Germline loops: CDR1 WSHSY, CDR2 SAAADI. The CDR3 runs 15 residues. Trimming cost V 6 bases and J 5 bases; bases outside gene matches: 6. The CDR3 sequence is CASRVAGGPNNEQFF. CDR3 in DNA: TGCGCCAGCAGGGTAGCGGGAGGGCCCAACAATGAGCAGTTCTTC.

J is TRBJ2-7 and V is TRBV11-2; 10 bases match TRBD1. With V trimmed by 5 bases and J by 5 bases, 6 bases remained unmatched. The CDR3 extends over 14 amino acids. The V gene's germline CDR1 is SGHAT and CDR2 FQNNGV. The CDR3 DNA reads as TGTGCCAGCAGCCGCGACAGGGGGCCCCACGAGCAGTACTTC. This translates into CASSRDRGPHEQYF.

The V and J genes are TRBV14 and TRBJ1-1; weak D call: TRBD1 (5 bases). With 1 base removed from V and 1 base from J, the gap between germline ends came to 7 bases. CDR3 length: 14 residues. CDR1 and CDR2 from the germline V gene are SGHDN and FVKESK. The CDR3 DNA is TGTGCCAGCAGCCAAGTAGGGACGAACACTGAAGCTTTCTTT. As protein: CASSQVGTNTEAFF.